The following is a TCR beta chain sequence with its context. Its antigen is currently unknown. Germline trimming cut 4 bases from V and 2 bases from J; bases unmatched to any gene: 6. CDR1 is SGHDT and CDR2 is YYEEEE in the germline V gene. CDR3 length: 16 amino acids. The record originates from a study of cytomegalovirus exposure and HLA in healthy donors. Study-level information: Per a later analysis, the roughly 680 first-cohort and under 150 validation repertoires shared one platform. Broader study findings: Through in vitro validation, a few CMV-associated chains were shown to be specific for CMV antigens. Most observed TCR sequences were rare, whereas some public TCRs were detected in many donors.

The donors were members of the roughly 120-subject validation cohort (separate from the roughly 670-subject first cohort). Assay used: immunoSEQ multiplex PCR; TCRdb lists only in-frame clones, some missing. Of about 68,000 clones listed, about nine tenths are singletons. This clonotype originated in a young man in good health and CMV-seronegative. Source material: PBMCs. This chain uses TRBV5-6 with TRBJ2-1; TRBD2 matches at 10 bases. Written as DNA, the CDR3 is TGTGCCAGCAGCCTGGCCGGGACTAGCGCCTACAATGAGCAGTTCTTC. Translating gives CASSLAGTSAYNEQFF.